Reported below is one T cell receptor beta chain. Its cognate antigen is unknown. The data are from a study of T cell repertoires in cytomegalovirus infection. The wider study: Recently identified HLA-C-restricted and well-studied HLA-B-restricted CMV epitopes were used. CMV infection and matching HLA type were both indicated by public TCR beta signatures. Notes on the study in general: Dominant in the ex vivo response were TCR beta clonotypes restricted by HLA-C and specific for CMV.

The V segment lost 5 bases and the J segment 6 bases; nucleotides outside the gene matches: 7. The CDR3 totals 15 residues. Germline CDR1 ENHRY, CDR2 SYGVKD. TCRdb reanalysed the reads using MiXCR and keeps one entry per CDR3 protein. The sample has 300,000 to 400,000 distinct CDR3 sequences; 20% to 30% are singletons. This receptor was identified in a human donor in good health (CMV status not recorded). Some clones in this sample may be carry-over from other donors' samples. The chain couples TRBV10-3 to TRBJ1-4; 9 nucleotides align to TRBD1. This sample comprised cultured PBMCs, obtained from culture after CMV antigen stimulation. This chain's CDR3 is CAISSNGQGYEKLFF. The CDR3, as DNA: TGTGCCATCAGTTCCAACGGACAGGGGTATGAAAAACTGTTTTTT.